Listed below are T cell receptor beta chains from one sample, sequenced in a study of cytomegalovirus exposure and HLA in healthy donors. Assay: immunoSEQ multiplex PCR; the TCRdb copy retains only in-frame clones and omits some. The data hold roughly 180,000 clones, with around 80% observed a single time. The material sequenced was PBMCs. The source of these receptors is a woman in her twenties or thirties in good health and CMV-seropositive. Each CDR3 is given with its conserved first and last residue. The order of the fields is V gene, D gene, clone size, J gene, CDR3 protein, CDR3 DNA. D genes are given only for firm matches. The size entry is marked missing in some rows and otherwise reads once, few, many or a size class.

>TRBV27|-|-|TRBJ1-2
CASSLSRDSSLGGYTF
TGTGCCAGCAGTTTATCTCGGGATTCTAGCCTCGGTGGCTACACCTTC
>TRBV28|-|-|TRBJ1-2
CASSPVGGRNYGYTF
TGTGCCAGCAGTCCCGTCGGCGGGCGGAACTATGGCTACACCTTC
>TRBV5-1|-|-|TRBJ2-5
CASSLVLSRQETQYF
TGCGCCAGCAGCTTAGTCTTGTCCAGGCAAGAGACCCAGTACTTC
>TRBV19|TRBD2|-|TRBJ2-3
CASSGGLAGSPSTDTQYF
TGTGCCAGTAGTGGGGGTCTAGCGGGTTCCCCTAGCACAGATACGCAGTATTTT
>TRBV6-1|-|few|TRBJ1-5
CASTEQVNQPQHF
TGTGCCAGCACCGAGCAGGTCAATCAGCCCCAGCATTTT
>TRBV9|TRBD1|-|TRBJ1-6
CASSVGEGTGRGSPLHF
TGTGCCAGCAGCGTAGGAGAGGGGACAGGGAGAGGTTCACCCCTCCACTTT
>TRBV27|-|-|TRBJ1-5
CASREDSGPQHF
TGTGCCAGCAGGGAGGATAGCGGCCCCCAGCATTTT
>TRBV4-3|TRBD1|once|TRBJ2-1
CASSLNPGQGNEQFF
TGCGCCAGCAGCCTAAACCCCGGACAGGGGAATGAGCAGTTCTTC
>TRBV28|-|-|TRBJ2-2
CASSVALANTGELFF
TGTGCCAGCAGTGTGGCACTAGCGAACACCGGGGAGCTGTTTTTT
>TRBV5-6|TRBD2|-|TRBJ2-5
CASSPTSGTFRETQYF
TGTGCCAGCAGCCCGACTAGCGGGACTTTTAGGGAGACCCAGTACTTC
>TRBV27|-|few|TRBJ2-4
CASSLGGTVAKNIQYF
TGTGCCAGCAGTTTGGGGGGAACTGTAGCCAAAAACATTCAGTACTTC
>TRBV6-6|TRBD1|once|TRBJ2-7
CASSTGQGPYEQYF
TGTGCCAGCAGTACAGGACAGGGGCCCTACGAGCAGTACTTC
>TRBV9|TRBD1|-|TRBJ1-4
CASSPRQGAWEKLFF
TGTGCCAGCAGCCCTCGACAGGGGGCTTGGGAAAAACTGTTTTTT
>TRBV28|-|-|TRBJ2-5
CASSRRDLYQETQYF
TGTGCCAGCAGTCGGAGGGATCTGTACCAAGAGACCCAGTACTTC
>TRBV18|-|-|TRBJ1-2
CASSPQTGTNTNYGYTF
TGTGCCAGCTCACCCCAGACAGGAACTAATACTAACTATGGCTACACCTTC
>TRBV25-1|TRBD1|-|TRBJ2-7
CASIRQGAYEQYF
TGTGCCAGCATACGGCAGGGGGCCTACGAGCAGTACTTC
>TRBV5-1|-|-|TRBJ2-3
CASSLGGQRADTQYF
TGCGCCAGCAGCTTGGGCGGACAGAGAGCAGATACGCAGTATTTT
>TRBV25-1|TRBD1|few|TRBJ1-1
CASRGQGGTEAFF
TGTGCCAGCAGAGGACAGGGGGGGACTGAAGCTTTCTTT
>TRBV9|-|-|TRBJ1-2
CASSVEGGTYTF
TGTGCCAGCAGCGTAGAAGGAGGGACCTACACCTTC
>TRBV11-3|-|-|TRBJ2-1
CASRGGSYNEQFF
TGTGCCAGCAGAGGGGGCTCCTACAATGAGCAGTTCTTC
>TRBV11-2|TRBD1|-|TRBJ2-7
CASSLVPRGSTYEQYF
TGTGCCAGCAGCTTAGTTCCCAGGGGGTCCACCTACGAGCAGTACTTC
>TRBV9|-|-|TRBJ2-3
CASSPTVAIDTQYF
TGTGCCAGCAGCCCGACCGTAGCTATAGATACGCAGTATTTT
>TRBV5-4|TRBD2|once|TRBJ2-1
CASSFTSGSGYEQFF
TGTGCCAGCAGCTTCACTAGCGGGAGTGGTTATGAGCAGTTCTTC